One sample yielded the 17 T cell receptor beta chains listed below, sequenced in a study of blood T cells in healthy people across ages. With a J-beta primer mix and a sample-barcoded 5' primer, a second PCR ran about 6 to 11 cycles. TCRdb re-called the 5' RACE reads through MiXCR, storing one row per CDR3 protein. The sample holds 800,000 to 900,000 distinct CDR3 sequences, 60% to 80% seen once. Sequencing was performed on blood. All receptors derive from a man under 40 in good health.

The V and J genes are TRBV25-1 and TRBJ1-1; possibly TRBD1 for D (6 bases). This CDR3 spans 13 amino acids. Looked up from germline, CDR1 is MGHDK and CDR2 is SYGVNS. Deletions cut 4 bases from V and 6 bases from J, with 12 bases between. The CDR3 DNA follows: TGTGCCAGCAGTGGTCAGGGGTTGTCTGAAGCTTTCTTT. Amino acids: CASSGQGLSEAFF.

This clonotype was picked up one time. The rearrangement joins TRBV27 to TRBJ2-1; 8 bases match TRBD1. The DNA end is a closer match to TRBJ2-7, so the J assignment may be wrong. Germline V CDR1 and CDR2: MNHEY, SMNVEV (reference sequence). The CDR3 is 15 amino acids. As DNA, the CDR3 is TGTGCCAGCAGTTACACAGGGGGTCACTACAATGAGCAGTACTTC. This translates into CASSYTGGHYNEQYF.

This clonotype has just one count. The chain carries TRBV6-1 and TRBJ2-7; no clear D gene. This CDR3 spans 13 amino acids. Germline CDR1 MNHNS, CDR2 SASEGT. V lost 0 bases and J 4 bases, leaving 7 bases between the germline ends. The CDR3 DNA follows: TGTGCCAGCAGTGAAGCTAGCCTATACGAGCAGTACTTC. Translation: CASSEASLYEQYF.

The genes are TRBV20-1 and TRBJ2-5; TRBD2 might be the D (6 bases). Trimming removed 6 bases from V and 4 bases from J, with 21 bases in between. Germline values: CDR1 DFQATT, CDR2 SNEGSKA (reference sequence). The CDR3 totals 15 residues. The CDR3 is CSAKIGCGDAETQYF. The CDR3 bases are TGCAGTGCAAAGATTGGGTGCGGGGATGCAGAGACCCAGTACTTC.

This clonotype turned up a few times. This chain links TRBV20-1 with TRBJ2-7; D gene uncertain. The CDR3 runs 11 residues. Germline loops: CDR1 DFQATT, CDR2 SNEGSKA (reference sequence). Deletions cut 5 bases from V and 2 bases from J, with 7 bases between. The CDR3 region has the DNA TGCAGTGCTGATCGAGCCTACGAGCAGTACTTC. Protein product: CSADRAYEQYF.

V gene TRBV4-2 combines with J gene TRBJ2-3, with TRBD2 matching 9 bases. Germline CDR1 LGHNA, CDR2 YNFKEQ. The junction had 11 bases not matched to a gene; V was cut back by 4 bases and J by 3 bases. This CDR3 region has 17 residues. CDR3 nucleotides: TGTGCCAGCAGCCTGACTAGCGGCAACACGGGGACAGATACGCAGTATTTT. Translated: CASSLTSGNTGTDTQYF.

This clonotype has just one count. The V gene is TRBV12-3 or TRBV12-4, the J gene TRBJ2-4, with D uncertain. Trimming took off 8 bases at V and 13 bases at J, with 18 bases between the two ends. The CDR3 length is 12 residues. CDR3 amino acids: CASSDDRRGQYF. In DNA, the CDR3 is TGTGCCAGCTCCGATGATCGACGTGGGCAGTACTTC.

This clonotype was observed a few times. The chain joins TRBV10-3 to TRBJ1-4; D ambiguous. The CDR3 is 14 residues long. Germline values: CDR1 ENHRY, CDR2 SYGVKD. Trimming took 4 bases from V and 0 from J, leaving 6 bases between them. CDR3: CAISATATNEKLFF. The CDR3 bases are TGTGCCATCAGTGCCACGGCAACTAATGAAAAACTGTTTTTT.

The chain combines TRBV4-2 with TRBJ2-3; 10 bases map to TRBD2. The CDR3 is 17 amino acids. Germline CDR1 LGHNA, CDR2 YNFKEQ. Trimming at V came to 4 bases and at J to 2 bases, leaving 9 bases not matched to a gene. Here the CDR3 reads CASSRGTSGEPTDTQYF. In DNA, the CDR3 is TGTGCCAGCAGCCGGGGTACTAGCGGGGAACCCACAGATACGCAGTATTTT.

This chain uses TRBV5-1 with TRBJ1-1, with no clear D. There are 14 residues in the CDR3. Trimming cost V 2 bases and J 1 base, with 9 bases left between them. The germline CDR1 and CDR2 sequences are SGHRS and YFSETQ. The chain's CDR3 is CASSFDGPNTEAFF. CDR3 in DNA: TGCGCCAGCAGCTTTGACGGCCCGAACACTGAAGCTTTCTTT. Full variable domain (missing parts from reference TRBV5-1 and TRBJ1-1): KAGVTQTPRYLIKTRGQQVTLSCSPISGHRSVSWYQQTPGQGLQFLFEYFSETQRNKGNFPGRFSGRQFSNSRSEMNVSTLELGDSALYLCASSFDGPNTEAFFGQGTRLTVV.

V and J are TRBV2 and TRBJ2-4; D possibly corresponds to TRBD1 (5 bases). Germline V gene lookup returns CDR1 SNHLY and CDR2 FYNNEI. This CDR3 comprises 14 residues. Trimming left V 4 bases short and J 13 bases short, with 20 bases between. The CDR3 is CASSVISARAGQYF. The CDR3 coding sequence is TGTGCCAGCAGTGTGATTTCGGCCAGGGCCGGGCAGTACTTC.

V gene TRBV6-2 or TRBV6-3 combines with J gene TRBJ2-1; 7 bases match TRBD2. CDR1 and CDR2 from the germline V gene are MNHEY and SVGEGT. Trimming at V came to 7 bases and at J to 8 bases, leaving 14 bases not matched to a gene. CDR3 length equals 15 residues. The CDR3 coding sequence is TGTGCCAGCACCCGGGGAGGGGAGGGAATCGATGAGCAGTTCTTC. The encoded protein is CASTRGGEGIDEQFF.

This clonotype was detected only a few times. CDR3 nucleotide sequence: TGTGCCAGCAGTTTGACTAGCGGGGGTCTCTACGAGCAGTACTTC. Residues: CASSLTSGGLYEQYF. The chain combines TRBV28 with TRBJ2-4; TRBD2 agrees at 12 bases. The closer fit of TRBJ2-7 to the DNA end suggests the J call may be wrong. CDR1 is MDHEN and CDR2 is SYDVKM in the germline V gene. The CDR3 has 15 amino acids.

V gene TRBV20-1 combines with J gene TRBJ2-1; a possible D gene is TRBD1 (6 bases). CDR1 and CDR2 from the germline V gene are DFQATT and SNEGSKA (reference sequence). CDR3 size: 17 residues. V was clipped by 0 bases and J by 10 bases, with 25 bases between them. The CDR3 DNA sequence: TGCAGTGCTAGAGATGAATGGTCCCAGGGGACCCACTACGAGCAGTTCTTC. Protein: CSARDEWSQGTHYEQFF.

This chain links TRBV10-3 with TRBJ2-2; TRBD1 aligns across 9 bases. The length of the CDR3 is 15 residues. The J segment lost 7 bases and the V segment lost 3 bases, leaving 6 bases of the junction unmatched. CDR1 is ENHRY, CDR2 SYGVKD, per germline. The CDR3 nucleotides read TGTGCCATCAGTGACCGGGACAGGGAAAACGGGGAGCTGTTTTTT. Its protein product is CAISDRDRENGELFF.

CDR3 nucleotide sequence: TGTGCCAGCAGCTTACTCGGACAGGGTGAGACCCAGTACTTC. Encoded protein: CASSLLGQGETQYF. V gene TRBV7-3 combines with J gene TRBJ2-4; 8 nucleotides agree with TRBD1. The end of the DNA is better explained by TRBJ2-5, so the J call may be wrong. Germline values: CDR1 SGHTA, CDR2 FQGTGA. The CDR3 sequence is 14 residues long.

This clonotype was detected a few times. This chain connects TRBV6-1 to TRBJ2-7; D is possibly TRBD1 (6 bases). V dropped 4 bases and J dropped 2 bases, with 9 bases sitting between them. This CDR3 has 13 residues. CDR1 and CDR2 from the germline V gene are MNHNS and SASEGT. The CDR3 spells CASSVQGAYEQYF. CDR3 in DNA: TGTGCCAGCAGTGTACAGGGTGCCTACGAGCAGTACTTC.